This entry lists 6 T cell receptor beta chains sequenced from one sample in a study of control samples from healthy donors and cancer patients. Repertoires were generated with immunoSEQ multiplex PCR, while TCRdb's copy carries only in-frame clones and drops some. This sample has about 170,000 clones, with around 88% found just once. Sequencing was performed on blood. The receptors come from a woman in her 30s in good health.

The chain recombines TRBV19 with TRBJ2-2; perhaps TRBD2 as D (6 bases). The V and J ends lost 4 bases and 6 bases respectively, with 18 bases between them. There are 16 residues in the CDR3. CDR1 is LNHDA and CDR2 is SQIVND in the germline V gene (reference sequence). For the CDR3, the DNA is TGTGCCAGTAGTACACGGACCCTCGGGGGAGCCGGGGAGCTGTTTTTT. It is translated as CASSTRTLGGAGELFF.

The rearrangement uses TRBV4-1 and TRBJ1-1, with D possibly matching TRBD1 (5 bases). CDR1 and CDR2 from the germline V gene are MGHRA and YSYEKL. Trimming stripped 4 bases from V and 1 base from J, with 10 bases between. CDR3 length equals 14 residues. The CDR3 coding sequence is TGCGCCAGCAGCCGGCTGACAGAGAACACTGAAGCTTTCTTT. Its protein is CASSRLTENTEAFF.

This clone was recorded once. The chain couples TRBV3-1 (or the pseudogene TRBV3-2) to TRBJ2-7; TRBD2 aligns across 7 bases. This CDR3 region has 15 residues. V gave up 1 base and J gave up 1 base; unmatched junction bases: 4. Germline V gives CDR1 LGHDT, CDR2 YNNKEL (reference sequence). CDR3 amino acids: CASSQASSGSYEQYF. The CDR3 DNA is TGTGCCAGCAGCCAAGCGTCTAGCGGTTCCTACGAGCAGTACTTC.

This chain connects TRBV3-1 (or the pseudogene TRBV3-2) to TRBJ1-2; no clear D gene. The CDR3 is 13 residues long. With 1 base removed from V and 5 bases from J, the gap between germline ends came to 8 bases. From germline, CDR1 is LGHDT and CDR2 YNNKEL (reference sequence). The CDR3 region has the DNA TGTGCCAGCAGCCAAGTCGCTCGGTATGGCTACACCTTC. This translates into CASSQVARYGYTF.

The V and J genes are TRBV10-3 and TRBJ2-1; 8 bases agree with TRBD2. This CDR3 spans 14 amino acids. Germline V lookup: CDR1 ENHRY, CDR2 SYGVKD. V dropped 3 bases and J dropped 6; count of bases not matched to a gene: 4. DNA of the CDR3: TGTGCCATCAGTGATGGGACTAGACCCAATGAGCAGTTCTTC. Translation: CAISDGTRPNEQFF.

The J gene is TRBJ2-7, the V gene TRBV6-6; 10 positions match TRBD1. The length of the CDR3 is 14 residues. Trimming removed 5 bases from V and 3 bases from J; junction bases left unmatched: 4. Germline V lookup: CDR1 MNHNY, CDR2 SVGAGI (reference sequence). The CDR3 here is CASSLRDRGYEQYV. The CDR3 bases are TGTGCCAGCAGTCTACGGGACAGGGGCTACGAGCAGTACGTC.